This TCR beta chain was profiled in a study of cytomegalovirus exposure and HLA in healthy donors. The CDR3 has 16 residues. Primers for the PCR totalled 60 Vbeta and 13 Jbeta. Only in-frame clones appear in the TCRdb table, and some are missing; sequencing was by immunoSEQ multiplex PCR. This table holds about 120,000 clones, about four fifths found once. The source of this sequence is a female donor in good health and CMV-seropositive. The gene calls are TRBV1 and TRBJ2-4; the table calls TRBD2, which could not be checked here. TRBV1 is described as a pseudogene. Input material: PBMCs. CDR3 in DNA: TGCACCAGCAGCCAAGCGGGGGGGCCAGGCAAAAACATTCAGTACTTC. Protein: CTSSQAGGPGKNIQYF.